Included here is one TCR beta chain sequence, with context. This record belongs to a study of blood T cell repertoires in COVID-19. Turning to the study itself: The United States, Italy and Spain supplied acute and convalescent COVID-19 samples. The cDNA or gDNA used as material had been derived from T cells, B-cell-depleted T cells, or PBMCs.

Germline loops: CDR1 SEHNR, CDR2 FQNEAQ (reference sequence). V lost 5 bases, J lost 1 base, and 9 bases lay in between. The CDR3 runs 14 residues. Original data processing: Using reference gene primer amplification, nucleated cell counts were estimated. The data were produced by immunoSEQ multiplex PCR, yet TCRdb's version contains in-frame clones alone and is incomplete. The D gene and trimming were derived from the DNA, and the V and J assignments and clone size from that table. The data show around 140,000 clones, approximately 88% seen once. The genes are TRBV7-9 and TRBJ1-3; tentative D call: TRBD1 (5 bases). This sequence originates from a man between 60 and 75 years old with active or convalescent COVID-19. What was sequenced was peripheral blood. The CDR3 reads CASSPRGSGNTIYF. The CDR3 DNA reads TGTGCCAGCAGCCCACGGGGGTCTGGAAACACCATATATTTT.